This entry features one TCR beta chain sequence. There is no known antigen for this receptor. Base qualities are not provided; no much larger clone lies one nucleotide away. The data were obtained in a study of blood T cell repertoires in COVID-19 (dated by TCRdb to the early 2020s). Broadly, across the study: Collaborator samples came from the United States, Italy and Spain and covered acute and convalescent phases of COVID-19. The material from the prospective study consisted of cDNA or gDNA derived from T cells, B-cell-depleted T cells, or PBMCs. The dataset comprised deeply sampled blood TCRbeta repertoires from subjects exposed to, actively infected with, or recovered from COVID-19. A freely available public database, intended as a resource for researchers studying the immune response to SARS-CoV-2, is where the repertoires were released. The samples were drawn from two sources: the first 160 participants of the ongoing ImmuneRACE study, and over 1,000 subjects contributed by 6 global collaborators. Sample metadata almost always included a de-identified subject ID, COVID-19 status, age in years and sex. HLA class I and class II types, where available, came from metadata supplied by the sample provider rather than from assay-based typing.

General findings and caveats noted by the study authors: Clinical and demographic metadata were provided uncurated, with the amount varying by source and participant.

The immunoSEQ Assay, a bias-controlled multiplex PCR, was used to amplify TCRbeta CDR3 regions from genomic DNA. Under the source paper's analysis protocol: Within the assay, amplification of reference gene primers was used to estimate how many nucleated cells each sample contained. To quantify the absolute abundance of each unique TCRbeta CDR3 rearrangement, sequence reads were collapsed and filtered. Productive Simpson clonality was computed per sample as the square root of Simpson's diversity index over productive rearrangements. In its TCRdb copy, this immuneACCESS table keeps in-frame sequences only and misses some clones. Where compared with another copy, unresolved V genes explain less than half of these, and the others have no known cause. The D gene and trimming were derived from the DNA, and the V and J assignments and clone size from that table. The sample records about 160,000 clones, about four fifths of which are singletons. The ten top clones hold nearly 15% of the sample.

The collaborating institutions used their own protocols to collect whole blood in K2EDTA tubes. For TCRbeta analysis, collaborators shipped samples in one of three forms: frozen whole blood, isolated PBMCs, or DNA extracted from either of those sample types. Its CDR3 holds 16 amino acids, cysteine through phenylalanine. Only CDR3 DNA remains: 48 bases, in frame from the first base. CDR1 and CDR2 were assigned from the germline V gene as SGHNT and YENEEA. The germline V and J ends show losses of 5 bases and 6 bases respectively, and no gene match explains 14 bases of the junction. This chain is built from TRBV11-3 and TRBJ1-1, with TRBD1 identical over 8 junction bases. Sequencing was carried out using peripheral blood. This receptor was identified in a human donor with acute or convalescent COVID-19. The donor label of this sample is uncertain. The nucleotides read TGTGCCAGCAGCGGGGGGGCGCAGGGGGCGTCTTCTGAAGCTTTCTTT. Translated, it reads CASSGGAQGASSEAFF.